The 18 T cell receptor beta chains reported below all come from one sample, sequenced in a study of control samples from healthy donors and cancer patients. Sequencing was performed with immunoSEQ multiplex PCR; in TCRdb, only in-frame clones are kept and a portion is missing. The table lists some 120,000 clones, approximately 90% of them singletons. Specimen: blood. The receptors shown here come from a woman aged 70-85 years in good health.

V is TRBV7-2 and J is TRBJ2-3; a possible D gene is TRBD2 (5 bases). The CDR3 length is 14 residues. V was trimmed by 1 base and J by 4 bases, leaving 9 bases between them. Looked up from germline, CDR1 is SGHTA and CDR2 is FQGNSA. CDR3 in amino acids: CASSLGLAADTQYF. CDR3 in DNA: TGTGCCAGCAGCTTAGGGCTAGCTGCAGATACGCAGTATTTT. Full variable domain (missing parts from reference TRBV7-2 and TRBJ2-3): GAGVSQSPSNKVTEKGKDVELRCDPISGHTALYWYRQSLGQGLEFLIYFQGNSAPDKSGLPSDRFSAERTGGSVSTLTIQRTQQEDSAVYLCASSLGLAADTQYFGPGTRLTVL.

The CDR3 coding sequence is TGTGCCAGCAGTGAGGGAAGGGTAAGCAATCAGCCCCAGCATTTT. Translating it yields CASSEGRVSNQPQHF. The chain has TRBV6-1 and TRBJ1-5, with unresolved D. The germline CDR1 and CDR2 sequences are MNHNS and SASEGT. This CDR3 is built from 15 residues. V lost 3 bases and J lost 1, with 10 bases in between.

Here the CDR3 reads CASSQGGGGAAEQFF. The CDR3 nucleotides read TGTGCCAGCAGCCAAGGCGGCGGGGGGGCAGCTGAGCAGTTCTTC. The rearrangement joins TRBV3-1 (or the pseudogene TRBV3-2) to TRBJ2-1, with 9 bases that match TRBD2. V lost 1 base and J lost 9; bases outside the gene matches: 7. Germline-derived CDR1 and CDR2 are LGHDT and YNNKEL (reference sequence). The CDR3 length is 15 residues.

V gene TRBV18 combines with J gene TRBJ1-1, with a tentative D call TRBD1 (6 bases). This CDR3 comprises 16 residues. CDR1 and CDR2 (germline): KGHSH, LQKENI. V gave up 2 bases and J gave up 3 bases, with 16 bases separating them. CDR3 in amino acids: CASSPSGARMDTEAFF. The CDR3 nucleotides read TGTGCCAGCTCACCATCAGGGGCTCGGATGGACACTGAAGCTTTCTTT. The full variable domain, its missing parts supplied by reference TRBV18 and TRBJ1-1, is NAGVMQNPRHLVRRRGQEARLRCSPMKGHSHVYWYRQLPEEGLKFMVYLQKENIIDESGMPKERFSAEFPKEGPSILRIQQVVRGDSAAYFCASSPSGARMDTEAFFGQGTRLTVV.

This clone was found once. The rearrangement links TRBV13 to TRBJ2-7; D gene ambiguous. CDR3 length: 13 amino acids. Germline CDR1 reads PRHDT; CDR2 reads FYEKMQ (reference sequence). The germline V and J ends were trimmed by 1 base and 6 bases, with 10 bases remaining between them. The CDR3 DNA sequence: TGTGCCAGCAGCTTAGCACTCTCGGTCGAGCAGTACTTC. Encoded protein: CASSLALSVEQYF. The complete variable domain, with remaining parts taken from reference TRBV13 and TRBJ2-7, reads AAGVIQSPRHLIKEKRETATLKCYPIPRHDTVYWYQQGPGQDPQFLISFYEKMQSDKGSIPDRFSAQQFSDYHSELNMSSLELGDSALYFCASSLALSVEQYFGPGTRLTVT.

The chain is built from TRBV7-2 and TRBJ1-2; 12 nucleotides line up with TRBD1. This CDR3 region has 16 residues. Germline assignment: CDR1 SGHTA and CDR2 FQGNSA. The V segment lost 0 bases and the J segment 5 bases; nucleotides outside the gene matches: 4. CDR3 protein: CASSLAGGQGAYGYTF. In nucleotides, the CDR3 is TGTGCCAGCAGCTTAGCGGGGGGACAGGGGGCGTATGGCTACACCTTC.

CDR3 amino acids: CASSYRGDEGNQPQHF. The CDR3, as DNA: TGTGCCAGCAGTTACCGGGGGGATGAAGGCAATCAGCCCCAGCATTTT. V usage is TRBV6-2 or TRBV6-3 and J usage is TRBJ1-5; D possibly corresponds to TRBD1 (5 bases). Germline CDR1 is MNHEY and CDR2 is SVGEGT. This CDR3 is built from 16 residues. The V end lost 2 bases, the J end lost 2 bases, and 13 bases lay between the germline ends.

The chain is built from TRBV6-2 or TRBV6-3 and TRBJ2-1; D remains ambiguous. The CDR3 spans 13 residues. With 3 bases removed from V and 6 bases from J, the gap between germline ends came to 9 bases. Germline CDR1 is MNHEY and CDR2 is SVGEGT. The CDR3 DNA sequence: TGTGCCAGCAGTTATAGTCAGGTCAATGAGCAGTTCTTC. Translating gives CASSYSQVNEQFF.

The chain employs TRBV7-6 and TRBJ2-7; TRBD2 matches at 10 bases. Germline loops: CDR1 SGHVS, CDR2 FNYEAQ. CDR3 length: 15 amino acids. The V and J ends lost 4 bases and 1 base, in that order; junction bases with no gene match: 4. The CDR3, as DNA: TGTGCCAGCAGCTCTGGGACTAGCGATTCCTACGAGCAGTACTTC. It encodes CASSSGTSDSYEQYF.

The sample holds one count of this clone. The genes are TRBV24-1 and TRBJ2-1; 8 nucleotides align to TRBD2. Germline CDR1 KGHDR, CDR2 SFDVKD. The CDR3 is made up of 13 amino acids. Trimming cost V 5 bases and J 8 bases; bases outside gene matches: 4. CDR3 nucleotide sequence: TGTGCCACCAGTGGAGCGGGGGACGATGAGCAGTTCTTC. Its protein product is CATSGAGDDEQFF.

The chain recombines TRBV3-1 (or the pseudogene TRBV3-2) with TRBJ2-7; D is perhaps TRBD2 (6 bases). The CDR3 contains 15 residues. Trimming took 4 bases from V and 3 from J, leaving 16 bases between them. Germline-derived CDR1 and CDR2 are LGHDT and YNNKEL (reference sequence). The CDR3 region has the DNA TGTGCCAGCAGCCCTTTGCCCTCCGGGGGCTACGAGCAGTACTTC. Translating gives CASSPLPSGGYEQYF.

The table lists this clone with a count of one. The chain carries TRBV19 and TRBJ1-6; 8 bases fit TRBD1. The ends lost 5 bases at V and 6 bases at J; junction bases unmatched: 3. Germline CDR1 and CDR2: LNHDA and SQIVND (reference sequence). The CDR3 extends over 14 amino acids. As DNA, the CDR3 is TGTGCCAGTAGTCTCGACAGGGGTAATTCACCCCTCCACTTT. Its translation is CASSLDRGNSPLHF.

The chain uses TRBV18 and TRBJ2-3, with 8 bases lining up with TRBD2. The length of the CDR3 is 16 residues. J lost 6 bases, V lost 6 bases, and 14 bases had no gene match. CDR1 KGHSH and CDR2 LQKENI come from the germline V gene. The CDR3 sequence: CASSTSVKWAWDTQYF. The CDR3, as DNA: TGTGCCAGCTCGACTAGCGTAAAATGGGCCTGGGATACGCAGTATTTT.

The J gene is TRBJ2-5, the V gene TRBV18; perhaps TRBD1 as D (6 bases). V was pared by 6 bases and J by 4 bases, with 18 bases between. The germline CDR1 and CDR2 sequences are KGHSH and LQKENI. This CDR3 has 15 residues. CDR3 residues: CASSRQDGLPETQYF. CDR3 coding DNA: TGTGCCAGCTCCAGACAGGACGGACTTCCAGAGACCCAGTACTTC. Complete variable domain (other parts from reference TRBV18 and TRBJ2-5): NAGVMQNPRHLVRRRGQEARLRCSPMKGHSHVYWYRQLPEEGLKFMVYLQKENIIDESGMPKERFSAEFPKEGPSILRIQQVVRGDSAAYFCASSRQDGLPETQYFGPGTRLLVL.

Here the CDR3 reads CASSQDLQANTGELFF. CDR3 nucleotides: TGTGCCAGCAGCCAAGATCTCCAGGCGAACACCGGGGAGCTGTTTTTT. The chain links TRBV3-1 (or the pseudogene TRBV3-2) to TRBJ2-2; no definite D call. CDR1 is LGHDT and CDR2 is YNNKEL in the germline V gene (reference sequence). This CDR3 region has 16 residues. Deletions cut 0 bases from V and 0 bases from J, with 8 bases between.

The chain joins TRBV6-5 to TRBJ2-3; no firm D call. The length of the CDR3 is 13 residues. V was cut by 6 bases and J by 0 bases, with 7 bases left in between. Germline CDR1 reads MNHEY; CDR2 reads SVGAGI. Here the CDR3 reads CASRKGSTDTQYF. The DNA of the CDR3 is TGTGCCAGCAGAAAAGGGAGCACAGATACGCAGTATTTT.

V is TRBV7-9 and J is TRBJ2-3, with no clear D. The V end lost 5 bases, the J end lost 2 bases, and 20 bases lay between the germline ends. The CDR3 consists of 17 residues. CDR1 is SEHNR, CDR2 FQNEAQ, per germline (reference sequence). Here the CDR3 reads CASSPSGGLSATDTQYF. The CDR3 coding sequence is TGTGCCAGCAGCCCCTCTGGTGGGCTGTCGGCCACAGATACGCAGTATTTT.

The V and J genes are TRBV6-5 and TRBJ2-3, with D possibly being TRBD2 (6 bases). The CDR3 contains 14 residues. Germline CDR1 reads MNHEY; CDR2 reads SVGAGI. V lost 2 bases to trimming and J lost 6 bases, with 12 bases between them. This CDR3 is CASSYRTTGDTQYF. The DNA for the CDR3 is TGTGCCAGCAGTTACCGGACTACGGGGGATACGCAGTATTTT.